In its sample, the clone carrying this TCR beta chain was seen a few times. Its target is not known. Unique molecular identifiers were in the cDNA, with template-switch universal primer binding. TCRdb reprocessed the 5' RACE reads via MiXCR and lists one record per CDR3 protein. The profile shows some 440,000 distinct CDR3 sequences, 24% of them singletons. There are 12 residues in the CDR3. Per germline, CDR1 SQVTM and CDR2 ANQGSEA. Between the trimmed V and J ends, which lost 7 bases and 7 bases, there was a span of 16 bases. The data derive from a study of identical twins. General observations from the study: Cross-sectional statistics underpinned the conclusions; the same donors were not followed.

Separately, the same data were catalogued under a study of T cells expressing NK-cell markers. From that report: T cells sorted in several experiments were restricted to alpha-beta TCR T cells by an anti-gamma-delta TCR antibody.

The V and J genes are TRBV29-1 and TRBJ1-2, with D perhaps TRBD1 (5 bases). The sequence came from a woman under 30 in good health. Sequenced input: CD4+ T cells sorted from blood. The CDR3 DNA is TGCAGCGCAACAAACAGGAGGGGTGGCTACACCTTC. Its translation: CSATNRRGGYTF.